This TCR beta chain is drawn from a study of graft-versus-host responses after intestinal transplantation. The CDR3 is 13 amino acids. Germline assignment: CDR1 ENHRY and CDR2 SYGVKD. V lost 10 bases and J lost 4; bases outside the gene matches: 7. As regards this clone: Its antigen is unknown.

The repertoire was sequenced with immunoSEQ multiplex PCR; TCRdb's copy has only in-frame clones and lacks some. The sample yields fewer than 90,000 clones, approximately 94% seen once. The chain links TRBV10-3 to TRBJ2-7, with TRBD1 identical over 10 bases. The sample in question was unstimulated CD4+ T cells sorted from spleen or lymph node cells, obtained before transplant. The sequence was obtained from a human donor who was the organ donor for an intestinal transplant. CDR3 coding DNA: TGTGCCACAAACCGGGACAGGGGTTACGAGCAGTACTTC. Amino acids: CATNRDRGYEQYF.